This entry lists 24 T cell receptor beta chains sequenced from one sample in a study of read filtering for tumor transcriptome and immune sequencing. From 300 to 450 ng of RNA, a library with molecular barcoded alpha/delta and beta/gamma adaptors was made. TCRdb passed the reads through MiXCR, listing each CDR3 protein once. Of fewer than 30,000 distinct CDR3 sequences listed, roughly 23% are singletons. Sequenced sample: a population of CD138-negative cells sorted from bone marrow. The receptors come from a donor at least 40 years old with multiple myeloma.

The DNA of the CDR3 is TGCAGTGCTAGGGACGGCTATAGCAATCAGCCCCAGCATTTT. Translation: CSARDGYSNQPQHF. The rearrangement links TRBV20-1 to TRBJ1-5; unclear D gene. V shed 3 bases and J shed 0 bases, with 9 bases lying between them. CDR3 length: 14 amino acids. Germline-derived CDR1 and CDR2 are DFQATT and SNEGSKA (reference sequence).

This clonotype was observed at least ten times. The rearrangement uses TRBV30 and TRBJ1-1; D uncertain. Germline V CDR1 and CDR2: GTSNPN, SVGIG (reference sequence). V was pared by 0 bases and J by 2 bases, with 4 bases between. The CDR3 covers 12 residues. The DNA for the CDR3 is TGTGCCTGGAGTGTATATAACACTGAAGCTTTCTTT. Protein sequence: CAWSVYNTEAFF.

This clonotype was counted at least ten times. The genes are TRBV10-2 and TRBJ2-7; no reliable D call. V shed 4 bases and J shed 2 bases, with 3 bases lying between them. This CDR3 contains 11 residues. Germline-derived CDR1 and CDR2 are WSHSY and SAAADI. The CDR3 reads CASSATYEQYF. In DNA form, the CDR3 reads TGCGCCAGCAGTGCGACCTACGAGCAGTACTTC.

About this clonotype itself: Sequence at one end of the junction differs from germline and may be a read error. This rearrangement joins TRBV4-1 to TRBJ2-2, with 8 nucleotides matching TRBD1. This CDR3 is 17 amino acids long. Per the germline V gene, CDR1 is MGHRA and CDR2 is YSYEKL. Written as DNA, the CDR3 is TGCGCCAGCAGCCGACTCTTCTGGACAGGGAACTCCGGGGAGCTGTTTTTT. It is translated as CASSRLFWTGNSGELFF.

In this sample, this clonotype turned up many times. The V call is TRBV7-8, the J call TRBJ2-7; a weak D match, TRBD1 (5 bases). The V gene lost 5 bases and the J gene lost 7 bases, with 21 bases spanning the gap. Germline V CDR1 and CDR2: SGHVS, FQNEAQ. The CDR3 is 15 amino acids. The CDR3 sequence is CASSPRELLGREQYF. The CDR3 coding sequence is TGTGCCAGCAGCCCCAGGGAACTACTCGGACGTGAGCAGTACTTC.

This clonotype was seen only a few times. At one end, the junction sequence differs from germline, possibly due to a read error. The V gene is TRBV9, the J gene TRBJ2-5, with a weak D call TRBD2 (6 bases). The CDR3 loop spans 14 amino acids. Germline loops: CDR1 SGDLS, CDR2 YYNGEE. CDR3: CASSVSSTGEIQYF. CDR3 in DNA: TGTGCCAGCAGCGTATCTAGTACGGGGGAGATCCAGTACTTC.

This clonotype was picked up many times. This chain connects TRBV7-2 to TRBJ2-3, with TRBD2 identical over 10 bases. The germline V gene has CDR1 SGHTA and CDR2 FQGNSA. The junction had 6 bases not matched to a gene; V was cut back by 4 bases and J by 5 bases. The CDR3 consists of 15 residues. CDR3 nucleotide sequence: TGTGCCAGCAGCTCTAGCGGGGGTAAAGGAGATACGCAGTATTTT. Its translation is CASSSSGGKGDTQYF.

This clonotype has a count of ten or more. Here the CDR3 DNA reads TGCAGTGCTCCCAGCGGGGGGGAGACCCAGTACTTC. This sequence encodes CSAPSGGETQYF. The V and J genes are TRBV20-1 and TRBJ2-5, with 9 positions matching TRBD2. The CDR3 runs to 12 residues. The ends lost 5 bases at V and 5 bases at J; junction bases unmatched: 3. Germline CDR1 and CDR2: DFQATT and SNEGSKA (reference sequence).

This clonotype was recorded at least ten times. V is TRBV20-1 and J is TRBJ1-6, with 9 bases fitting TRBD1. The ends lost 5 bases at V and 7 bases at J; junction bases unmatched: 9. Germline CDR1 and CDR2: DFQATT and SNEGSKA (reference sequence). This CDR3 contains 15 residues. The CDR3 nucleotides are TGCAGTGCTCCCCCGGGACAGGGCTGGAATTCACCCCTCCACTTT. Its translation: CSAPPGQGWNSPLHF.

In regard to this clonotype: A read error is the likely source, as a far larger clone sits one nucleotide away. V and J are TRBV6-5 and TRBJ1-5; no firm D call. The ends were cut back, 6 bases at V and 1 base at J, with 4 bases in the middle. The CDR3 length is 12 residues. Per the germline V gene, CDR1 is MNHEY and CDR2 is SVGAGI. CDR3 residues: CASRESNQPQHF. DNA of the CDR3: TGTGCCAGCAGAGAGAGCAATCAGCCCCAGCATTTT.

With regard to this clonotype: At one end, the junction sequence differs from germline, possibly due to a read error. V is TRBV19 and J is TRBJ2-1; D ambiguous. The germline gives CDR1 LNHDA, CDR2 SQIVND (reference sequence). The CDR3 totals 14 residues. The CDR3 loop is CASSIISSYNEQFF. CDR3 nucleotide sequence: TGTGCCAGTAGTATCATCAGCAGCTATAATGAGCAGTTTTTC.

This clonotype has ten or more counts. The chain carries TRBV6-5 and TRBJ2-4; D unclear. The V gene's germline CDR1 is MNHEY and CDR2 SVGAGI. This CDR3 spans 14 amino acids. V lost 6 bases to trimming and J lost 0 bases, with 9 bases between them. CDR3 coding DNA: TGTGCCAGCAGCCCGGCAGTAGCCAAAAACATTCAGTACTTC. Translating gives CASSPAVAKNIQYF.

There are many counts of this clonotype. The rearrangement uses TRBV9 and TRBJ1-6, with D perhaps matching TRBD1 (5 bases). Germline V gene lookup returns CDR1 SGDLS and CDR2 YYNGEE. Trimming left V 0 bases short and J 6 bases short, with 13 bases between. The CDR3 is made up of 16 amino acids. The CDR3 bases are TGTGCCAGCAGCGTAGCCCCCGTTGGGGGTAATTCACCCCTCCACTTT. Translation: CASSVAPVGGNSPLHF.

The sample holds a few counts of this clonotype. V usage is TRBV7-2 and J usage is TRBJ2-5, with no clear D. Germline assignment: CDR1 SGHTA and CDR2 FQGNSA. CDR3 size: 15 residues. Deletions cut 8 bases from V and 1 base from J, with 17 bases between. The CDR3 sequence is CASGLVSAVQETQYF. In DNA, the CDR3 is TGTGCCAGCGGCCTGGTAAGCGCCGTCCAAGAGACCCAGTACTTC.

This clonotype has a count of ten or more. The chain recombines TRBV5-1 with TRBJ2-7; 8 bases line up with TRBD2. V lost 4 bases and J lost 1; bases outside the gene matches: 7. CDR1 is SGHRS and CDR2 is YFSETQ in the germline V gene. The CDR3 contains 15 residues. This CDR3 reads CASSKTIAGSYEQYF. CDR3 DNA sequence: TGCGCCAGCAGCAAGACTATAGCGGGGTCCTACGAGCAGTACTTC.

At least ten counts were recorded for this clonotype. The V gene is TRBV14, the J gene TRBJ1-4; tentative D call: TRBD1 (5 bases). CDR1 is SGHDN, CDR2 FVKESK, per germline. Trimming pared 5 bases from V and 5 bases from J, leaving 18 bases between. CDR3 length equals 16 residues. CDR3 in amino acids: CASSSQVGRVNEKLFF. CDR3 nucleotides: TGTGCCAGCAGCTCCCAAGTGGGGCGGGTAAATGAAAAACTGTTTTTT.

Ten or more counts support this clonotype. The chain is built from TRBV5-1 and TRBJ2-6, with 8 bases identical to TRBD1. Trimming took 4 bases from V and 2 from J; bases not matched to a gene: 2. The CDR3 contains 15 residues. The germline V gene has CDR1 SGHRS and CDR2 YFSETQ. The CDR3 here is CASSPGQAGANVLTF. The CDR3 DNA reads as TGCGCCAGCAGCCCGGGACAGGCTGGGGCCAACGTCCTGACTTTC. The full variable domain, with the rest looked up from reference TRBV5-1 and TRBJ2-6, is KAGVTQTPRYLIKTRGQQVTLSCSPISGHRSVSWYQQTPGQGLQFLFEYFSETQRNKGNFPGRFSGRQFSNSRSEMNVSTLELGDSALYLCASSPGQAGANVLTFGAGSRLTVL.

This clonotype was observed many times. The rearrangement joins TRBV3-1 to TRBJ1-4; D not certain. This CDR3 spans 13 amino acids. Germline values: CDR1 LGHDT, CDR2 YNNKEL (reference sequence). V was cut by 7 bases and J by 8 bases, with 14 bases left in between. CDR3 DNA: TGTGCCAGCAAAGACGCGGGAGAGGAAAAACTGTTTTTT. It is translated as CASKDAGEEKLFF.

As concerns this clonotype: At one end, the junction sequence differs from germline, possibly due to a read error. The V gene is TRBV28, the J gene TRBJ2-3; 10 bases agree with TRBD2. Germline V gene lookup returns CDR1 MDHEN and CDR2 SYDVKM. The CDR3 loop spans 16 amino acids. Here the CDR3 reads CASSPGASGSTDTRYF. The DNA for the CDR3 is TGTGCCAGCAGTCCCGGGGCTAGCGGGAGCACAGATACGCGGTATTTT.

This clonotype was detected a few times. This CDR3 reads CSVGSRGSGVTYNEQFF. CDR3 in DNA: TGCAGCGTTGGGTCCAGGGGTAGCGGGGTTACGTACAATGAGCAGTTCTTC. V and J are TRBV29-1 and TRBJ2-1, with TRBD2 matching over 8 bases. V gave up 4 bases and J gave up 4 bases; unmatched junction bases: 15. The CDR3 runs 17 residues. The germline V gene has CDR1 SQVTM and CDR2 ANQGSEA.

This clonotype was seen at least ten times. The chain joins TRBV19 to TRBJ1-2, with D perhaps TRBD1 (5 bases). Germline values: CDR1 LNHDA, CDR2 SQIVND (reference sequence). The CDR3 is 13 amino acids. V shed 3 bases and J shed 7 bases, with 12 bases lying between them. The CDR3 loop is CASSIRGVSGYTF. The CDR3 DNA follows: TGTGCCAGTAGTATTCGGGGGGTCAGTGGCTACACCTTC.

A note on this clonotype: This sequence is one base from a far larger clone and is likely a read error. The rearrangement uses TRBV6-1 and TRBJ1-6, with D possibly TRBD1 on 5 matching bases. Trimming left V 3 bases short and J 6 bases short, with 12 bases between. Germline-derived CDR1 and CDR2 are MNHNS and SASEGT. The CDR3 sequence is 15 residues long. The CDR3 DNA is TGTGCCAGCAGTGACGAAGGGGTGGGTAATTCACCCCTCCACTTT. Amino acid sequence: CASSDEGVGNSPLHF.

In regard to this clonotype: A far larger clone is off by one base, so a read error is likely. This rearrangement joins TRBV7-6 to TRBJ2-7; D is perhaps TRBD1 (6 bases). The CDR3 spans 16 residues. Trimming stripped 6 bases from V and 1 base from J, with 19 bases between. Germline loops: CDR1 SGHVS, CDR2 FNYEAQ. The CDR3 is CASRDPVTGPSYEQYF. The CDR3 DNA follows: TGTGCCAGCAGGGACCCCGTGACAGGCCCTTCCTACGAGCAGTACTTC. Looking up the rest from reference TRBV7-6 and TRBJ2-7 gives the full variable domain: GAGVSQSPRYKVTKRGQDVALRCDPISGHVSLYWYRQALGQGPEFLTYFNYEAQQDKSGLPNDRFSAERPEGSISTLTIQRTEQRDSAMYRCASRDPVTGPSYEQYFGPGTRLTVT.

This clonotype has at least ten counts. The chain links TRBV7-6 to TRBJ2-5; D might be TRBD2 (7 bases). The CDR3 length is 14 residues. V was trimmed by 5 bases and J by 5 bases, leaving 15 bases between them. Germline lookup yields CDR1 SGHVS and CDR2 FNYEAQ. CDR3 protein: CASSRGANGETQYF. The DNA for the CDR3 is TGTGCCAGCAGCCGGGGGGCCAACGGCGAGACCCAGTACTTC.